The 30 T cell receptor beta chains below come from one sample, sequenced in a study of shared clonotypes between healthy human individuals. The method was immunoSEQ multiplex PCR; TCRdb's version includes in-frame clones alone and lacks a portion of them. The sample consists of about a million clones, roughly 72% of them appearing once. Sequenced sample: memory CD4+ T cells sorted from blood. As to subset: CD45RA-negative fraction. The origin of the receptors is a man aged 18-30 years in good health.

A note on this clone: Other DNA sequences in this sample translate to the same CDR3. This rearrangement joins TRBV6-5 to TRBJ1-2; maybe TRBD1 (5 bases). Germline values: CDR1 MNHEY, CDR2 SVGAGI. V was cut by 6 bases and J by 1 base, with 9 bases left in between. The CDR3 covers 13 residues. The CDR3 DNA sequence: TGTGCCAGCAGCTACGGGGGTAACTATGGCTACACCTTC. Its translation is CASSYGGNYGYTF.

This clone was seen a single time. The chain employs TRBV2 and TRBJ1-2, with D unresolved. The CDR3 spans 12 residues. The V gene's germline CDR1 is SNHLY and CDR2 FYNNEI. Trimming removed 4 bases from V and 4 bases from J, with 7 bases in between. CDR3 DNA: TGTGCCAGCAGTGGGACTATCTATGGCTACACCTTC. It yields the protein CASSGTIYGYTF.

The J gene is TRBJ2-1, the V gene TRBV6-5; 7 nucleotides align to TRBD2. The CDR3 consists of 14 residues. V lost 6 bases to trimming and J lost 5 bases; unmatched junction nucleotides: 7. Germline V CDR1 and CDR2: MNHEY, SVGAGI. Here the CDR3 reads CASSAAGRHNEQFF. The CDR3 bases are TGTGCCAGCAGCGCAGCGGGACGCCACAATGAGCAGTTCTTC.

This clone was found many times. J is TRBJ2-1 and V is TRBV18; maybe TRBD2 (6 bases). Trimming cost V 0 bases and J 12 bases, with 12 bases left between them. CDR1 is KGHSH, CDR2 LQKENI, per germline. There are 13 residues in the CDR3. DNA for the CDR3: TGTGCCAGCTCACCACCTACTCGAGCGGGGCAGTTCTTC. It yields the protein CASSPPTRAGQFF.

The CDR3 coding sequence is TGTGCCAGCAGTTCGGAACAGGGGATCTCTGAAGCTTTCTTT. As protein: CASSSEQGISEAFF. This sequence joins TRBV6-1 and TRBJ1-1; 7 bases align to TRBD1. The junction had 9 bases not matched to a gene; V was cut back by 5 bases and J by 6 bases. The length of the CDR3 is 14 residues. Germline V lookup: CDR1 MNHNS, CDR2 SASEGT.

This clone was found once. This chain uses TRBV10-3 with TRBJ1-5, with 8 bases fitting TRBD1. This CDR3 is built from 14 residues. CDR1 ENHRY and CDR2 SYGVKD come from the germline V gene. Trimming cost V 7 bases and J 2 bases; bases outside gene matches: 4. CDR3 nucleotide sequence: TGTGCCATCAAAGAGACAGGGGGCAATCAGCCCCAGCATTTT. Encoded protein: CAIKETGGNQPQHF.

J is TRBJ2-1 and V is TRBV7-9, with TRBD1 identical over 11 bases. Trimming at V came to 2 bases and at J to 6 bases, leaving 3 bases not matched to a gene. CDR3 size: 15 residues. Germline-derived CDR1 and CDR2 are SEHNR and FQNEAQ (reference sequence). The chain's CDR3 is CASSLTGTGGNEQFF. CDR3 DNA: TGTGCCAGCAGCTTAACCGGGACAGGGGGCAATGAGCAGTTCTTC.

The rearrangement links TRBV6-1 to TRBJ1-4, with 7 bases identical to TRBD1. Germline loops: CDR1 MNHNS, CDR2 SASEGT. The CDR3 has 15 residues. V trimming: 1 base; J trimming: 3 bases; junction bases outside the gene matches: 2. The CDR3 here is CASSEVGTANEKLFF. Here the CDR3 DNA reads TGTGCCAGCAGTGAAGTAGGGACAGCTAATGAAAAACTGTTTTTT.

CDR3 sequence: CASSKDTGGGNSPLHF. Here the CDR3 DNA reads TGTGCCAGTAGTAAAGACACAGGGGGCGGGAATTCACCCCTCCACTTT. The chain couples TRBV19 to TRBJ1-6, with TRBD1 matching 9 bases. Unmatched junction bases numbered 8, after V lost 4 bases and J lost 7 bases. Germline V CDR1 and CDR2: LNHDA, SQIVND (reference sequence). The CDR3 contains 16 residues.

This sequence joins TRBV10-3 and TRBJ2-2, with D perhaps matching TRBD2 (6 bases). The V gene lost 5 bases and the J gene lost 4 bases, with 14 bases spanning the gap. In germline, CDR1 is ENHRY, CDR2 SYGVKD. CDR3 length equals 15 residues. CDR3 in amino acids: CAISSGRDGTGELFF. As DNA, the CDR3 is TGTGCCATCAGTTCTGGGCGGGACGGCACCGGGGAGCTGTTTTTT.

This rearrangement joins TRBV7-2 to TRBJ1-2; D unresolved. CDR1 SGHTA and CDR2 FQGNSA come from the germline V gene. The V and J ends lost 5 bases and 1 base respectively, with 8 bases between them. The CDR3 sequence is 13 residues long. The CDR3 DNA is TGTGCCAGCAGCCCCTTCCTTAACTATGGCTACACCTTC. The encoded protein is CASSPFLNYGYTF. Supplemented by reference TRBV7-2 and TRBJ1-2, the full variable domain reads GAGVSQSPSNKVTEKGKDVELRCDPISGHTALYWYRQSLGQGLEFLIYFQGNSAPDKSGLPSDRFSAERTGGSVSTLTIQRTQQEDSAVYLCASSPFLNYGYTFGSGTRLTVV.

The J gene is TRBJ2-4, the V gene TRBV9; D is unclear. Between the trimmed V and J ends, which lost 7 bases and 0 bases, there was a span of 14 bases. The CDR3 covers 15 residues. Germline CDR1 reads SGDLS; CDR2 reads YYNGEE. The CDR3 reads CASRIWVLAKNIQYF. CDR3 DNA sequence: TGTGCCAGCCGAATTTGGGTTCTAGCCAAAAACATTCAGTACTTC. Full variable domain (remainder filled in from reference TRBV9 and TRBJ2-4): DSGVTQTPKHLITATGQRVTLRCSPRSGDLSVYWYQQSLDQGLQFLIQYYNGEERAKGNILERFSAQQFPDLHSELNLSSLELGDSALYFCASRIWVLAKNIQYFGAGTRLSVL.

The rearrangement links TRBV15 to TRBJ2-7, with D uncertain. This CDR3 is 14 amino acids long. V was trimmed by 0 bases and J by 7 bases, leaving 13 bases between them. Germline-derived CDR1 and CDR2 are LNHNV and YYDKDF (reference sequence). This chain's CDR3 is CATSRDTGWGEQYF. The CDR3 DNA is TGTGCCACCAGCAGAGATACTGGTTGGGGAGAGCAGTACTTC. Complete variable domain (other parts from reference TRBV15 and TRBJ2-7): DAMVIQNPRYQVTQFGKPVTLSCSQTLNHNVMYWYQQKSSQAPKLLFHYYDKDFNNEADTPDNFQSRRPNTSFCFLDIRSPGLGDTAMYLCATSRDTGWGEQYFGPGTRLTVT.

The CDR3 is CASSEADQPQHF. The DNA of the CDR3 is TGCGCCAGCAGTGAGGCCGATCAGCCCCAGCATTTT. The V gene is TRBV10-2, the J gene TRBJ1-5; D gene uncertain. Germline assignment: CDR1 WSHSY and CDR2 SAAADI. CDR3 length equals 12 residues. With 2 bases removed from V and 5 bases from J, the gap between germline ends came to 4 bases.

This sequence joins TRBV2 and TRBJ1-1; D gene uncertain. This CDR3 has 14 residues. The germline V gene encodes CDR1 SNHLY and CDR2 FYNNEI. Trimming removed 7 bases from V and 1 base from J, with 13 bases in between. The DNA for the CDR3 is TGTGCCAGCATGGTTCAAGCCAAGAACACTGAAGCTTTCTTT. The encoded protein is CASMVQAKNTEAFF.

Worth noting for this clone: Different DNA sequences within this sample yield the same CDR3. V and J are TRBV7-2 and TRBJ1-5; 7 bases agree with TRBD1. There are 14 residues in the CDR3. J was trimmed by 2 bases and V by 5 bases; bases with no gene match: 3. The germline V gene has CDR1 SGHTA and CDR2 FQGNSA. In DNA, the CDR3 is TGTGCCAGCAGCCCAGGGGGGGGCAATCAGCCCCAGCATTTT. Protein sequence: CASSPGGGNQPQHF. The complete variable domain, with remaining parts taken from reference TRBV7-2 and TRBJ1-5, reads GAGVSQSPSNKVTEKGKDVELRCDPISGHTALYWYRQSLGQGLEFLIYFQGNSAPDKSGLPSDRFSAERTGGSVSTLTIQRTQQEDSAVYLCASSPGGGNQPQHFGDGTRLSIL.

Comment on this clone: This sample also contains other DNA sequences that code for the same CDR3. The V gene is TRBV7-2, the J gene TRBJ2-7, with 11 bases that match TRBD2. V gave up 4 bases and J gave up 3 bases; unmatched junction bases: 5. The CDR3 totals 15 residues. Germline assignment: CDR1 SGHTA and CDR2 FQGNSA. The CDR3 DNA reads as TGTGCCAGCAGCTCCACTAGCGGGAGTGGCTACGAGCAGTACTTC. Protein sequence: CASSSTSGSGYEQYF.

This chain uses TRBV6-1 with TRBJ2-2, with 7 bases aligning to TRBD1. Looked up from germline, CDR1 is MNHNS and CDR2 is SASEGT. The CDR3 sequence is 15 residues long. The ends lost 5 bases at V and 1 base at J; junction bases unmatched: 4. DNA of the CDR3: TGTGCCAGCAGTTGGGACAGAAGGAACACCGGGGAGCTGTTTTTT. Amino acids: CASSWDRRNTGELFF.

V and J are TRBV30 and TRBJ2-2; D gene uncertain. CDR3 length: 12 residues. Trimming took 3 bases from V and 3 from J, leaving 5 bases between them. CDR1 and CDR2 from the germline V gene are GTSNPN and SVGIG (reference sequence). CDR3 bases: TGTGCCTGGAGCCCGGACACCGGGGAGCTGTTTTTT. Translating it yields CAWSPDTGELFF.

The chain is built from TRBV2 and TRBJ1-6; 7 positions match TRBD1. Germline V lookup: CDR1 SNHLY, CDR2 FYNNEI. This CDR3 contains 14 residues. With V trimmed by 7 bases and J by 8 bases, 8 bases remained unmatched. The CDR3 DNA is TGTGCCAGCATGACCGGGACAGACTATTCACCCCTCCACTTT. This encodes CASMTGTDYSPLHF.

V is TRBV29-1 and J is TRBJ2-5, with D uncertain. This CDR3 is 14 amino acids long. Germline CDR1 reads SQVTM; CDR2 reads ANQGSEA. Deletions cut 7 bases from V and 4 bases from J, with 19 bases between. The CDR3 nucleotides are TGCAGCGACGGTGGTACCGGGCTCGGAGAGACCCAGTACTTC. Translated: CSDGGTGLGETQYF.

This clone has just a few counts. The chain employs TRBV10-3 and TRBJ2-3; 11 bases match TRBD2. Germline values: CDR1 ENHRY, CDR2 SYGVKD. This CDR3 is built from 18 residues. Trimming at V came to 7 bases and at J to 2 bases, leaving 14 bases not matched to a gene. The DNA of the CDR3 is TGTGCCATCACTTCTTTCGGACTAGCGGGTACCAACACAGATACGCAGTATTTT. Translating gives CAITSFGLAGTNTDTQYF.

The CDR3 protein is CSVSLPHRGDTQYF. The CDR3 DNA sequence: TGCAGCGTCTCCCTCCCGCACCGCGGAGATACGCAGTATTTT. The rearrangement uses TRBV29-1 and TRBJ2-3; D is ambiguous. V lost 6 bases and J lost 5, with 18 bases in between. The CDR3 has 14 amino acids. In germline, CDR1 is SQVTM, CDR2 ANQGSEA.

The gene calls are TRBV6-6 and TRBJ1-6, with D possibly being TRBD1 (5 bases). V was trimmed by 8 bases and J by 9 bases, leaving 14 bases between them. The CDR3 consists of 13 residues. Germline V gene sequence: CDR1 MNHNY, CDR2 SVGAGI (reference sequence). The CDR3 bases are TGTGCCAGCCAGTCCAGGGTCGGTTCACCCCTCCACTTT. Translation gives CASQSRVGSPLHF.

The chain uses TRBV5-1 and TRBJ1-1; 10 nucleotides match TRBD1. Losses at the gene ends were 5 bases for V and 1 base for J; bases not matched to a gene: 5. CDR1 and CDR2 (germline): SGHRS, YFSETQ. The CDR3 is made up of 15 amino acids. The CDR3 DNA follows: TGCGCCAGCAGTACGGGACAGGGGACGAACACTGAAGCTTTCTTT. As protein: CASSTGQGTNTEAFF.

The rearrangement uses TRBV7-8 and TRBJ2-6; D is perhaps TRBD1 (6 bases). In germline, CDR1 is SGHVS, CDR2 FQNEAQ. V lost 9 bases to trimming and J lost 0 bases, with 12 bases between them. The CDR3 extends over 15 amino acids. In DNA form, the CDR3 reads TGTGCCAGTACGGACAGCCCCTCTGGGGCCAACGTCCTGACTTTC. It yields the protein CASTDSPSGANVLTF. Combining the CDR3 with reference TRBV7-8 and TRBJ2-6 gives the whole variable domain GAGVSQSPRYKVAKRGQDVALRCDPISGHVSLFWYQQALGQGPEFLTYFQNEAQLDKSGLPSDRFFAERPEGSVSTLKIQRTQQEDSAVYLCASTDSPSGANVLTFGAGSRLTVL.

This chain links TRBV4-3 with TRBJ2-7; D may match TRBD1 or TRBD2 (5 bases each). V was pared by 0 bases and J by 6 bases, with 12 bases between. The CDR3 has 14 amino acids. CDR1 and CDR2 (germline): LGHNA, YSLEER. CDR3 region: CASSQDRGDSEQYF. Here the CDR3 DNA reads TGCGCCAGCAGCCAAGATCGAGGGGATAGCGAGCAGTACTTC.

The rearrangement uses TRBV2 and TRBJ1-5; D not certain. The ends were cut back, 9 bases at V and 4 bases at J, with 16 bases in the middle. CDR3 length equals 14 residues. Germline values: CDR1 SNHLY, CDR2 FYNNEI. DNA of the CDR3: TGTGCCAGTACTACGGGGATTATTAATCAGCCCCAGCATTTT. As protein: CASTTGIINQPQHF. The variable domain in full, with the rest retrieved from reference TRBV2 and TRBJ1-5, is EPEVTQTPSHQVTQMGQEVILRCVPISNHLYFYWYRQILGQKVEFLVSFYNNEISEKSEIFDDQFSVERPDGSNFTLKIRSTKLEDSAMYFCASTTGIINQPQHFGDGTRLSIL.

This clone has a single count. The CDR3 reads CASSEAPDTQYF. DNA of the CDR3: TGTGCCAGCAGTGAAGCCCCAGATACGCAGTATTTT. V gene TRBV2 combines with J gene TRBJ2-3; D is undetermined. The ends were cut back, 0 bases at V and 4 bases at J, with 2 bases in the middle. The CDR3 contains 12 residues. Germline loops: CDR1 SNHLY, CDR2 FYNNEI.

This clone was observed a single time. The V and J genes are TRBV5-6 and TRBJ2-7; 9 bases agree with TRBD2. V trimming: 3 bases; J trimming: 4 bases; junction bases outside the gene matches: 8. Germline V gives CDR1 SGHDT, CDR2 YYEEEE. The CDR3 consists of 15 residues. This CDR3 is CASSSPAGGQYEQYF. In DNA form, the CDR3 reads TGTGCCAGCAGCTCCCCGGCGGGGGGGCAGTACGAGCAGTACTTC.